These T cell receptor beta chains were read from a single sample in a study of T cell repertoires in cytomegalovirus infection. Their antigens are not known. One entry per CDR3 protein, called by TCRdb with MiXCR from the reads. The data hold approximately 730,000 distinct CDR3 sequences, with approximately 33% observed a single time. The sequencing here drew on cultured PBMCs, taken from culture after CMV antigen stimulation. Receptors originate from a human donor in good health (CMV status not recorded). Some clones in this sample may be carry-over from other donors' samples. Both conserved end residues are part of each CDR3. The D gene is left open where the match is weak. Clone size, where shown, is once, few, many, or a class for clones that have expanded.

V gene: TRBV29-1
CDR3 length: 12
clone size: -
D gene: TRBD1
J gene: TRBJ2-3
CDR3 DNA: TGCAGCGTTGCCACAGGGGCAGATACGCAGTATTTT
CDR3 protein: CSVATGADTQYF

V gene: TRBV25-1
CDR3 length: 12
clone size: -
D gene: -
J gene: TRBJ2-5
CDR3 DNA: TGTGCCACCAGAGGTTGGCAAGAGACCCAGTACTTC
CDR3 protein: CATRGWQETQYF

V gene: TRBV7-8
CDR3 length: 17
clone size: few
D gene: -
J gene: TRBJ2-3
CDR3 DNA: TGTGCCAGCAGCCAGGGCGGGTCTCCGGTGGGCACAGATACGCAGTATTTT
CDR3 protein: CASSQGGSPVGTDTQYF

V gene: TRBV18
CDR3 length: 13
clone size: once
D gene: -
J gene: TRBJ1-5
CDR3 DNA: TGTGCCAGCACACGGGACATTTCTCAGCCCCAGCATTTT
CDR3 protein: CASTRDISQPQHF

V gene: TRBV12-3/TRBV12-4
CDR3 length: 15
clone size: -
D gene: TRBD2
J gene: TRBJ2-7
CDR3 DNA: TGTGCCAGTCATTGCCCGCGGCGGGAGGGCTACGAGCAGTACTTC
CDR3 protein: CASHCPRREGYEQYF

V gene: TRBV7-8
CDR3 length: 14
clone size: -
D gene: -
J gene: TRBJ1-6
CDR3 DNA: TGTGCCAGCAGCTTAGGAGCGAATAATTCACCCCTCCACTTT
CDR3 protein: CASSLGANNSPLHF

V gene: TRBV7-6
CDR3 length: 15
clone size: few
D gene: TRBD1
J gene: TRBJ2-5
CDR3 DNA: TGTGCCAGCAGCTTAAGGTTCACAGGGGTAAAGACCCAGTACTTC
CDR3 protein: CASSLRFTGVKTQYF

V gene: TRBV7-9
CDR3 length: 11
clone size: many
D gene: -
J gene: TRBJ2-7
CDR3 DNA: TGTGCCAGCAGCAACTCCTACGAGCAGTACTTC
CDR3 protein: CASSNSYEQYF

V gene: TRBV6-5
CDR3 length: 11
clone size: few
D gene: -
J gene: TRBJ2-7
CDR3 DNA: TGTGCCAGCAGTGCAGGACAGGAGCAGTACTTC
CDR3 protein: CASSAGQEQYF

V gene: TRBV6-1
CDR3 length: 13
clone size: -
D gene: -
J gene: TRBJ2-7
CDR3 DNA: TGTGCCAGCAGTCGGTCCGAGGCCTACGAGCAGTACTTC
CDR3 protein: CASSRSEAYEQYF

V gene: TRBV7-9
CDR3 length: 16
clone size: few
D gene: TRBD1
J gene: TRBJ2-6
CDR3 DNA: TGTGCCAGCAGCAAGGACAGGGGTCCTGGGGCCAACGTCCTGACTTTC
CDR3 protein: CASSKDRGPGANVLTF

V gene: TRBV6-2/TRBV6-3
CDR3 length: 14
clone size: few
D gene: -
J gene: TRBJ2-7
CDR3 DNA: TGTGCCAGCAGCCAACGACCTCCCGTGGGCGAGCAGTACTTC
CDR3 protein: CASSQRPPVGEQYF

V gene: TRBV10-3
CDR3 length: 15
clone size: -
D gene: TRBD1
J gene: TRBJ2-3
CDR3 DNA: TGTGCCATCGCTAGGACAGGGGTTTCGTCAGATACGCAGTATTTT
CDR3 protein: CAIARTGVSSDTQYF

V gene: TRBV20-1
CDR3 length: 15
clone size: -
D gene: TRBD2
J gene: TRBJ2-3
CDR3 DNA: TGCAGTGCTAGAGAGACGGCGGGAGGGCCGGATACGCAGTATTTT
CDR3 protein: CSARETAGGPDTQYF

V gene: TRBV6-2/TRBV6-3
CDR3 length: 16
clone size: once
D gene: -
J gene: TRBJ2-1
CDR3 DNA: TGCGCCAGCAGTTACGGAGGTCAGCTAAACTACAATGAGCAGTTCTTC
CDR3 protein: CASSYGGQLNYNEQFF

V gene: TRBV11-3
CDR3 length: 15
clone size: few
D gene: -
J gene: TRBJ1-5
CDR3 DNA: TGTGCCCAACTCCTAGGTGGGGGATACAATCAGCCCCAGCATTTT
CDR3 protein: CAQLLGGGYNQPQHF

V gene: TRBV7-8
CDR3 length: 16
clone size: -
D gene: TRBD2
J gene: TRBJ2-1
CDR3 DNA: TGTGCCAGCAGCCTATGGACTAGCGGGAGTCGTTATGAGCAGTTCTTC
CDR3 protein: CASSLWTSGSRYEQFF

V gene: TRBV28
CDR3 length: 13
clone size: few
D gene: TRBD1
J gene: TRBJ1-1
CDR3 DNA: TGTGCCAGCAGCCGCAGGATACAGGGGGAAGCTTTCTTT
CDR3 protein: CASSRRIQGEAFF

V gene: TRBV20-1
CDR3 length: 16
clone size: -
D gene: -
J gene: TRBJ2-1
CDR3 DNA: TGCAGTGCTAGGATCGGAGGGGGGTGGCGCTACAATGAGCAGTTCTTC
CDR3 protein: CSARIGGGWRYNEQFF

V gene: TRBV12-3/TRBV12-4
CDR3 length: 14
clone size: -
D gene: TRBD1
J gene: TRBJ2-7
CDR3 DNA: TGTGCCAGCAGTACCGACAGGGTCTCGCGCGAGCAGTACTTC
CDR3 protein: CASSTDRVSREQYF

V gene: TRBV7-6
CDR3 length: 14
clone size: many
D gene: TRBD1
J gene: TRBJ2-7
CDR3 DNA: TGTGCCAGCAGCTCCGGGACAGGGTTGTACGAGCAGTACTTC
CDR3 protein: CASSSGTGLYEQYF